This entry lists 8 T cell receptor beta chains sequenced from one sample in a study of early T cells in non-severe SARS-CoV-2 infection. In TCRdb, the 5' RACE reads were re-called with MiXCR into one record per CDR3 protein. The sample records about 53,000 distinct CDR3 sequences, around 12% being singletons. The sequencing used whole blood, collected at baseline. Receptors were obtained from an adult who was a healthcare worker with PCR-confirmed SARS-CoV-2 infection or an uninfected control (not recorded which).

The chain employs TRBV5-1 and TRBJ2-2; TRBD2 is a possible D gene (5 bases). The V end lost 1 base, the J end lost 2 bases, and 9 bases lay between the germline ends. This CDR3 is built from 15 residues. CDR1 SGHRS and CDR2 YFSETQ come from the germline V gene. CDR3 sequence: CASSLTGVNTGELFF. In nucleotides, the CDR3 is TGCGCCAGCAGCTTGACCGGGGTTAACACCGGGGAGCTGTTTTTT.

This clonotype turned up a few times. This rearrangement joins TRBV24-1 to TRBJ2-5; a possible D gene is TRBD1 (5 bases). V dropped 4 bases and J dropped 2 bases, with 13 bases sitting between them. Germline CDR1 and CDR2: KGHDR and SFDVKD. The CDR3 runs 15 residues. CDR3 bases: TGTGCCACCAGTGACCCGCAGACAGCGCAAGAGACCCAGTACTTC. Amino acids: CATSDPQTAQETQYF.

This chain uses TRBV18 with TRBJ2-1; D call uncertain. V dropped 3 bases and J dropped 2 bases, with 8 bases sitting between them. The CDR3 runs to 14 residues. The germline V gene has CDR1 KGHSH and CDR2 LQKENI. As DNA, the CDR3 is TGTGCCAGCTCACCCCCCGAGACCTACAATGAGCAGTTCTTC. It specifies CASSPPETYNEQFF.

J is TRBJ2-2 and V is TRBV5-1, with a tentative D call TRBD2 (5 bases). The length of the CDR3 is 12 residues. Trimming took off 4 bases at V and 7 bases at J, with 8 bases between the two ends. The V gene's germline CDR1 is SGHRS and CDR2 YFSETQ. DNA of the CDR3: TGCGCCAGCAGCCGGACTGGCGGGGAGCTGTTTTTT. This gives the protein CASSRTGGELFF.

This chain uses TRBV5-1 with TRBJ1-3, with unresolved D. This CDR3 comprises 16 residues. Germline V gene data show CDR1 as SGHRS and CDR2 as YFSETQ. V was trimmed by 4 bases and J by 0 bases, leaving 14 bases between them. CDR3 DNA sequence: TGCGCCAGCAGCCCCTCCCGCGGGATCTCTGGAAACACCATATATTTT. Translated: CASSPSRGISGNTIYF. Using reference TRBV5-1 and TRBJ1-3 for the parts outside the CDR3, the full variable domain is KAGVTQTPRYLIKTRGQQVTLSCSPISGHRSVSWYQQTPGQGLQFLFEYFSETQRNKGNFPGRFSGRQFSNSRSEMNVSTLELGDSALYLCASSPSRGISGNTIYFGEGSWLTVV.

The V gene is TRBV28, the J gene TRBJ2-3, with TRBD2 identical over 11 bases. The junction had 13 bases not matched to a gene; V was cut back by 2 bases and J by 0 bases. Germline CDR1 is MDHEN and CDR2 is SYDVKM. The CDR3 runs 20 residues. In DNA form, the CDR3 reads TGTGCCAGCAGTTTAAGGATTAGCGGGAGGGTACTCCCTAGCACAGATACGCAGTATTTT. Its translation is CASSLRISGRVLPSTDTQYF.

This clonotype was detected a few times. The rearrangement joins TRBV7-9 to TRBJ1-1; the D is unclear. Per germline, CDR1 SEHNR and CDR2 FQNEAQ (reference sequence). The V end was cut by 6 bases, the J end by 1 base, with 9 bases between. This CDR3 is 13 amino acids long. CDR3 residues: CASRYEANTEAFF. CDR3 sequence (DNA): TGTGCCAGCAGATATGAGGCGAACACTGAAGCTTTCTTT.

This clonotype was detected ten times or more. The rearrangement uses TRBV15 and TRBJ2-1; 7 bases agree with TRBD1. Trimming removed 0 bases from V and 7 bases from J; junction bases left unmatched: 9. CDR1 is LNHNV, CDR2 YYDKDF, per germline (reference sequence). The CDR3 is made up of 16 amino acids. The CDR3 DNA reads TGTGCCACCAGCAGAGATTTGGGCGACAGGGCAAATGAGCAGTTCTTC. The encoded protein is CATSRDLGDRANEQFF.